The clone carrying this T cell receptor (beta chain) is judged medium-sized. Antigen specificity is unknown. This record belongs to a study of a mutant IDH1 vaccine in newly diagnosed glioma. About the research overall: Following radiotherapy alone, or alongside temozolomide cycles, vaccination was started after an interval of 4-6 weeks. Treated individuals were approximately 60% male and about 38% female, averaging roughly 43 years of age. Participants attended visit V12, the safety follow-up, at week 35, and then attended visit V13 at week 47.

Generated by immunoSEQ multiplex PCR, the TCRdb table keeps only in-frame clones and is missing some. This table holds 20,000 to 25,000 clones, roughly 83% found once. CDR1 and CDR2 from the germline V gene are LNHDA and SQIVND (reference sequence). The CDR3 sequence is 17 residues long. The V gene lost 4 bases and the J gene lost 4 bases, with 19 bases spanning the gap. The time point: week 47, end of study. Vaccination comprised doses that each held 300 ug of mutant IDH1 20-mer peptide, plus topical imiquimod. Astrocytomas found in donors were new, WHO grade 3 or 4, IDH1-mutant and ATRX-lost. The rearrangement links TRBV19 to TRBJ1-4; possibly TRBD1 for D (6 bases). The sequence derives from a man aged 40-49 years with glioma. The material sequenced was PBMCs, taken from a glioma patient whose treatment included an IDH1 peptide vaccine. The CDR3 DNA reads TGTGCCAGTAGTAGTGGTAAACGGGGGCTTCATAATGAAAAACTGTTTTTT. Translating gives CASSSGKRGLHNEKLFF.